Listed here is a single T cell receptor (beta chain). The entry originates in a study of blood T cell repertoires in COVID-19. Assay used: immunoSEQ multiplex PCR; TCRdb lists only in-frame clones, some missing. The sample holds hundreds of thousands of clones, about four fifths seen once. Germline V gene sequence: CDR1 MNHEY, CDR2 SVGAGI. Trimming shortened V by 9 bases and J by 4 bases, and 15 bases separated the two germline ends. The CDR3 sequence is 13 residues long. The specimen was peripheral blood. The chain carries TRBV6-5 and TRBJ2-5; D perhaps matches TRBD1 (6 bases). The receptor's source is a woman in her thirties or forties with active or convalescent COVID-19. The CDR3 loop is CASGGLLGETQYF. As DNA, the CDR3 is TGTGCCAGTGGGGGCCTACTAGGAGAGACCCAGTACTTC.